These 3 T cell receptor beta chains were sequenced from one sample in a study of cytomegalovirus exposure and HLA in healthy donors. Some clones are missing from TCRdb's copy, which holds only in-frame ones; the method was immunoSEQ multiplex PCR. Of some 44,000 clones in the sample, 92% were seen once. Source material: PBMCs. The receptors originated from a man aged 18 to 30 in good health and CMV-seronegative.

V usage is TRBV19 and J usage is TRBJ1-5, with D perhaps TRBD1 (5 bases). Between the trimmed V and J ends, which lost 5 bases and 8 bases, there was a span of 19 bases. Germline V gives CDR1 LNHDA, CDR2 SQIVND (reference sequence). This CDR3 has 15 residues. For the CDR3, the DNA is TGTGCCAGTAGTTCTGGGCAGGGCCTTAGGGAGCCCCAGCATTTT. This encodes CASSSGQGLREPQHF.

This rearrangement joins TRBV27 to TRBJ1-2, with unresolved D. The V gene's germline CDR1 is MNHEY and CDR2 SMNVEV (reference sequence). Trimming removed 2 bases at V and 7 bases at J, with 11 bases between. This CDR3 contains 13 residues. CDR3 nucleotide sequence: TGTGCCAGCAGTTTACGTCAGGATGGTGGCTACACCTTC. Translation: CASSLRQDGGYTF.

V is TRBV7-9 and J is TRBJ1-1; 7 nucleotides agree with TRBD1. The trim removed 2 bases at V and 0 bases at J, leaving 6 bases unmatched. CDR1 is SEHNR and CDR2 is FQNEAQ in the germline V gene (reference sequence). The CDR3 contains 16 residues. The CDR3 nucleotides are TGTGCCAGCAGCTTAACACCGGGACAGATGAACACTGAAGCTTTCTTT. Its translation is CASSLTPGQMNTEAFF.